The following is a TCR beta chain sequence with its context. This specimen belongs to a study of technical replicates of blood from four donors. Here immunoSEQ multiplex PCR was the method, and the copy in TCRdb shows in-frame clones only, minus some. Seen here are over 50,000 clones, around 86% observed once, and the top ten hold roughly 5.3%. In germline, CDR1 is SNHLY, CDR2 FYNNEI. This CDR3 contains 18 residues. V was shortened by 3 bases and J by 0 bases, with 18 bases between the two germline ends. The V call is TRBV2, the J call TRBJ1-5, with D hard to call. The sequencing input was PBMCs. The sequence was obtained from a human donor in good health. Some clones in this sample may be carry-over from other donors' samples. CDR3 DNA sequence: TGTGCCAGCAGTGAGTCGATAATAACTGAATATAGCAATCAGCCCCAGCATTTT. This translates into CASSESIITEYSNQPQHF. Filled out from reference TRBV2 and TRBJ1-5, the complete variable domain reads EPEVTQTPSHQVTQMGQEVILRCVPISNHLYFYWYRQILGQKVEFLVSFYNNEISEKSEIFDDQFSVERPDGSNFTLKIRSTKLEDSAMYFCASSESIITEYSNQPQHFGDGTRLSIL.